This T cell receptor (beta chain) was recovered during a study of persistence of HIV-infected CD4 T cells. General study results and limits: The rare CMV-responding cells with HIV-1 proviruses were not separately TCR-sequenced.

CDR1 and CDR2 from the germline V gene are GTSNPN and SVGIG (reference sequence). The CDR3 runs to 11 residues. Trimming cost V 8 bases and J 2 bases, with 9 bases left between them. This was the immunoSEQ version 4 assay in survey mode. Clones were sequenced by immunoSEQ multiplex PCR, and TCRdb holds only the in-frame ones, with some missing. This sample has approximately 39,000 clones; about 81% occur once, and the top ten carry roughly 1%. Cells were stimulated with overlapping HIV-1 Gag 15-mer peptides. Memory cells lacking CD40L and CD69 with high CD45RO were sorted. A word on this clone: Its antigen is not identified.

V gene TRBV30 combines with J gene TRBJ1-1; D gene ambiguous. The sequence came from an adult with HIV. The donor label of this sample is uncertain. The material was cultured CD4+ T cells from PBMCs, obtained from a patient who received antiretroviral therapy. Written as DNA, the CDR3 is TGTGCCGTACAGAGAAACACTGAAGCTTTCTTT. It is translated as CAVQRNTEAFF.